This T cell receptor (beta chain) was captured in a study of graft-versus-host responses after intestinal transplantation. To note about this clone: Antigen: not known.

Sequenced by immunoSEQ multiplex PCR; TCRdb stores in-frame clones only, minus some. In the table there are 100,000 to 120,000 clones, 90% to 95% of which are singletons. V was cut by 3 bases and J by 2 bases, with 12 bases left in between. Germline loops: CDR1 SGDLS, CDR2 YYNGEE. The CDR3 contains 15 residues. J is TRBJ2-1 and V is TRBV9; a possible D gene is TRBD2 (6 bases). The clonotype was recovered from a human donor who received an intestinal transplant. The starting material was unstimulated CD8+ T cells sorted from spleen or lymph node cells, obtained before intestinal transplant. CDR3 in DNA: TGTGCCAGCAGCGCCGCGGGAAGAGCCTACAATGAGCAGTTCTTC. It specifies CASSAAGRAYNEQFF.